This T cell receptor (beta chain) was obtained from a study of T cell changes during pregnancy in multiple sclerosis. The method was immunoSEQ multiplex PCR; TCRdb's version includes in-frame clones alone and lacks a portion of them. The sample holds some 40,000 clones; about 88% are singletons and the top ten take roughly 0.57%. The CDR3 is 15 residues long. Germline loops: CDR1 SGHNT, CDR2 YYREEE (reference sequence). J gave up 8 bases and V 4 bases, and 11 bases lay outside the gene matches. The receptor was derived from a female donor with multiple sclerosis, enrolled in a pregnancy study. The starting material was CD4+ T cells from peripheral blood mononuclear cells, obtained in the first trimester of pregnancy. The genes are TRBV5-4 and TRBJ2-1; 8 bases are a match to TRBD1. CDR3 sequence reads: CASSPMDRDSDEQFF. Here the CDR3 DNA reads TGTGCCAGCAGCCCCATGGACAGGGATAGTGATGAGCAGTTCTTC.